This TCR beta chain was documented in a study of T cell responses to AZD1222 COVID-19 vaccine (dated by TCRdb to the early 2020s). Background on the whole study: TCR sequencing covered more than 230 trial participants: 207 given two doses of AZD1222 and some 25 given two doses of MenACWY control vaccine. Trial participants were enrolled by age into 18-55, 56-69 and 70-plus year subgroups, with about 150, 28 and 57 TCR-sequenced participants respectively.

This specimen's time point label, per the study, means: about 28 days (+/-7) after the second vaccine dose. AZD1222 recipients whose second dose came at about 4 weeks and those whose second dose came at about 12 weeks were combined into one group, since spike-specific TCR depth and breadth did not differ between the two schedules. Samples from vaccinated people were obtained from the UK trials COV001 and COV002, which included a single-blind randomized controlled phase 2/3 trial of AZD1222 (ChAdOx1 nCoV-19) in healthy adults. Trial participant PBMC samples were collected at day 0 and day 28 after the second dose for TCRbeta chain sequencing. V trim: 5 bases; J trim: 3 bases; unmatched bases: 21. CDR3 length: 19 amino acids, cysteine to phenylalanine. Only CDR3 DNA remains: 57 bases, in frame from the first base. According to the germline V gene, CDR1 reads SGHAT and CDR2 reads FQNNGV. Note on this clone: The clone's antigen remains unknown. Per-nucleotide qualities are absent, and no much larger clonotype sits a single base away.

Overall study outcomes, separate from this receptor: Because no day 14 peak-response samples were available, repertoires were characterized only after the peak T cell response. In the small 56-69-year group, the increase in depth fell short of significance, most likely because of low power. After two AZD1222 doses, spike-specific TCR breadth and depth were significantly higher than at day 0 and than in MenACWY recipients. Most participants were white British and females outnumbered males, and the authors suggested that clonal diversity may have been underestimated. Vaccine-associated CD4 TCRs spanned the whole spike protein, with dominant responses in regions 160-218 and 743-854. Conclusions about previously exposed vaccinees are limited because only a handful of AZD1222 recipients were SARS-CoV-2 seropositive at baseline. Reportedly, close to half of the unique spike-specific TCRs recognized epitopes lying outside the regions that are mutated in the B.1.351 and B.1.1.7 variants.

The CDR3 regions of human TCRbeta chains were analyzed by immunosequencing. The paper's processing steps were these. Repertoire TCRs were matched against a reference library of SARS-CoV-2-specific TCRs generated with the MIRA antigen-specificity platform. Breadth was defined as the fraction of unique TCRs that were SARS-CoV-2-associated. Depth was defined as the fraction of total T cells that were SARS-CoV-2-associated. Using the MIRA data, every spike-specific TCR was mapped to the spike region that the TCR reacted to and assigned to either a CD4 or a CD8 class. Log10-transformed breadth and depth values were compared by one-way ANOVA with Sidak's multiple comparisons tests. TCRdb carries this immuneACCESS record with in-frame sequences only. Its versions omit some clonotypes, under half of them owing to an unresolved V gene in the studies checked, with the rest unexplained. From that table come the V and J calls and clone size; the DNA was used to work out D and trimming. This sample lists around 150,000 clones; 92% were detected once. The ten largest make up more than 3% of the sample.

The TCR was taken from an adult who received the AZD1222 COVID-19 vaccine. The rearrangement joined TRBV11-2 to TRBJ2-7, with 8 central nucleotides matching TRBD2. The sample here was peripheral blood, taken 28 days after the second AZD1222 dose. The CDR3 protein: CASSPPGGFPRAVFYEQYF. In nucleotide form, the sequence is TGTGCCAGCAGCCCTCCGGGAGGGTTCCCACGGGCCGTCTTCTACGAGCAGTACTTC.